A single sample is the source of the 11 T cell receptor beta chains below, sequenced in a study of T cell responses to AZD1222 COVID-19 vaccine. Some clones are missing from TCRdb's copy, which holds only in-frame ones; the method was immunoSEQ multiplex PCR. The sample includes tens of thousands of clones, roughly 87% seen only once; the top ten take under 5.5%. The specimen comprised peripheral blood, sampled 28 days after the second AZD1222 dose. Receptors originate from an adult who received the AZD1222 COVID-19 vaccine.

As to this clone: The sample has other DNA sequences that encode this CDR3 too. The rearrangement uses TRBV6-1 and TRBJ1-1; D is uncertain. The V end was cut by 1 base, the J end by 0 bases, with 6 bases between. Germline V lookup: CDR1 MNHNS, CDR2 SASEGT. The CDR3 runs 14 residues. The CDR3 protein is CASSEGTLNTEAFF. The DNA for the CDR3 is TGTGCCAGCAGTGAAGGGACTCTGAACACTGAAGCTTTCTTT.

J is TRBJ1-2 and V is TRBV6-5, with TRBD1 matching over 7 bases. CDR3 length: 16 residues. Germline values: CDR1 MNHEY, CDR2 SVGAGI. Trimming took 0 bases from V and 1 from J; bases not matched to a gene: 5. The CDR3 DNA reads TGTGCCAGCAGTTACTCGGTAGACAGGGATAACTATGGCTACACCTTC. Translating it yields CASSYSVDRDNYGYTF.

In its sample, this clone was seen once. This chain joins TRBV5-1 and TRBJ2-1; D uncertain. Trimming took 5 bases from V and 8 from J, leaving 11 bases between them. Germline V gives CDR1 SGHRS, CDR2 YFSETQ. This CDR3 contains 12 residues. The DNA for the CDR3 is TGCGCCAGCAGTTTGACTCCCGATGAGCAGTTCTTC. It translates to CASSLTPDEQFF.

The chain is built from TRBV6-2 or TRBV6-3 and TRBJ2-7; D uncertain. The CDR3 runs 14 residues. CDR1 is MNHEY, CDR2 SVGEGT, per germline. The V end was cut by 4 bases, the J end by 1 base, with 11 bases between. Here the CDR3 DNA reads TGTGCCAGCAGTTTCCGTCGGAAATCCTACGAGCAGTACTTC. Translated: CASSFRRKSYEQYF.

This chain joins TRBV19 and TRBJ2-3; 8 bases align to TRBD1. The germline V gene has CDR1 LNHDA and CDR2 SQIVND (reference sequence). There are 16 residues in the CDR3. With 5 bases clipped from V and 2 bases from J, the junction kept 9 bases outside the gene matches. The CDR3 DNA reads TGTGCCAGTAGTCAAGACTTCAGGGGGCCCACAGATACGCAGTATTTT. Its translation: CASSQDFRGPTDTQYF.

The gene calls are TRBV5-5 and TRBJ2-2; TRBD2 agrees at 10 bases. V dropped 0 bases and J dropped 4; count of bases not matched to a gene: 12. Germline CDR1 reads SGHKS; CDR2 reads YYEKEE (reference sequence). This CDR3 contains 19 residues. This CDR3 reads CASSLARQFSGGATGELFF. CDR3 sequence (DNA): TGTGCCAGCAGCTTGGCTCGGCAATTCAGCGGGGGGGCCACCGGGGAGCTGTTTTTT.

The chain combines TRBV2 with TRBJ1-5; no clear D gene. Trimming took off 6 bases at V and 1 base at J, with 7 bases between the two ends. Germline CDR1 reads SNHLY; CDR2 reads FYNNEI. This CDR3 is built from 13 residues. The CDR3 spells CASRTDSNQPQHF. As DNA, the CDR3 is TGTGCCAGCAGAACAGACAGCAATCAGCCCCAGCATTTT.

V is TRBV10-3 and J is TRBJ1-2, with a weak D call TRBD1 (5 bases). The V and J ends lost 4 bases and 4 bases respectively, with 13 bases between them. This CDR3 spans 14 amino acids. Germline V lookup: CDR1 ENHRY, CDR2 SYGVKD. This CDR3 reads CAISGQEGPYGYTF. CDR3 DNA: TGTGCCATCAGTGGTCAGGAGGGGCCCTATGGCTACACCTTC.

This clone has just a few counts. The chain recombines TRBV19 with TRBJ1-2, with TRBD1 matching over 8 bases. Trimming took 2 bases from V and 6 from J; bases not matched to a gene: 5. The germline V gene encodes CDR1 LNHDA and CDR2 SQIVND (reference sequence). The CDR3 length is 14 residues. The DNA of the CDR3 is TGTGCCAGTAGTATAAGGGCAGGGGGCCATGGCTACACCTTC. Protein: CASSIRAGGHGYTF.

This clone occurred a few times. The chain recombines TRBV30 with TRBJ2-3; D is undetermined. CDR3 length: 11 amino acids. The V gene's germline CDR1 is GTSNPN and CDR2 SVGIG (reference sequence). With 5 bases removed from V and 6 bases from J, the gap between germline ends came to 9 bases. The CDR3 DNA reads as TGTGCCTGGGGCCTCAGTGATACGCAGTATTTT. As protein: CAWGLSDTQYF.

J is TRBJ2-7 and V is TRBV7-8, with 9 bases fitting TRBD2. Trimming took 5 bases from V and 6 from J; bases not matched to a gene: 14. This CDR3 has 16 residues. Germline-derived CDR1 and CDR2 are SGHVS and FQNEAQ. DNA for the CDR3: TGTGCCAGCAGCCCAAGTGGGCTAGCGGGGACCGGCGAGCAGTACTTC. Translation: CASSPSGLAGTGEQYF.